A single TCR beta chain is shown here with its context. Its antigen remains unknown. cDNA came from roughly 0.53 to 1 ug RNA primed by random hexamers. Across 54 Vbeta and 13 Jbeta, TCR beta CDR3 was amplified with immunoSEQ multiplex PCR. MiXCR, applied by TCRdb to the immunoSEQ multiplex PCR reads, yields one record per CDR3 protein. The repertoire has 200,000 or so distinct CDR3 sequences, 92% of them found once; the top ten carry about 0.15%. This entry is derived from a study of CD8 T cells in Susac syndrome. TEMRA cells were FACS-enriched, and CD8+ and CD4+ T cells were isolated negatively. Germline V gene sequence: CDR1 MGHDK, CDR2 SYGVNS. There are 16 residues in the CDR3. V dropped 1 base and J dropped 0 bases, with 9 bases sitting between them. Overall study results and limits: A relatively small number of individuals underwent TCR sequencing and HLA analysis.

The source material was CD8+ T cells from PBMCs. The V gene is TRBV25-1, the J gene TRBJ2-2; D unclear. The clonotype originates from a human donor with multiple sclerosis. The CDR3 protein is CASSEWGTANTGELFF. The DNA for the CDR3 is TGTGCCAGCAGTGAATGGGGAACCGCGAACACCGGGGAGCTGTTTTTT.